Following are 15 T cell receptor beta chains from one sample sequenced in a study of cytomegalovirus exposure and HLA in healthy donors. PCR involved 60 Vbeta and 13 Jbeta primers. Measured with immunoSEQ multiplex PCR; TCRdb has only the in-frame clones, and not every one. The table lists about 69,000 clones, roughly 68% of them singletons. Specimen: PBMCs. These receptors came from an older woman in good health and CMV-seropositive.

The table lists this clone with a few counts. This CDR3 reads CAVGQGFDTEAFF. In nucleotides, the CDR3 is TGTGCCGTGGGACAGGGATTTGACACTGAAGCTTTCTTT. The chain has TRBV2 and TRBJ1-1; 9 bases match TRBD1. The CDR3 length is 13 residues. From germline, CDR1 is SNHLY and CDR2 FYNNEI. J lost 3 bases, V lost 11 bases, and 7 bases had no gene match.

This clone was detected only once. This rearrangement joins TRBV19 to TRBJ1-1; 7 bases agree with TRBD1. Germline V gene data show CDR1 as LNHDA and CDR2 as SQIVND (reference sequence). The CDR3 has 15 residues. V was clipped by 4 bases and J by 2 bases; unmatched bases: 7. The CDR3 protein is CASSRGTVPNTEAFF. The CDR3 DNA sequence: TGTGCCAGTAGTAGGGGGACAGTACCTAACACTGAAGCTTTCTTT.

This clone was found once. The J gene is TRBJ2-7, the V gene TRBV5-1, with 8 bases fitting TRBD2. The junction had 9 bases not matched to a gene; V was cut back by 0 bases and J by 4 bases. This CDR3 comprises 16 residues. Germline CDR1 SGHRS, CDR2 YFSETQ. CDR3 nucleotides: TGCGCCAGCAGCTTGGCTGGACGGGAGGGTAGATACGAGCAGTACTTC. Protein sequence: CASSLAGREGRYEQYF.

Turning to this clone: One end of the junction fails to match germline, which may point to a read error. Other DNA sequences in this sample translate to the same CDR3. The chain recombines TRBV6-1 with TRBJ2-6; maybe TRBD1 (6 bases). CDR1 is MNHNS and CDR2 is SASEGT in the germline V gene. The CDR3 covers 15 residues. For the CDR3, the DNA is TGTGCCAGCAGGGAAGGGGGAGTTGGGGCCAACGTCCTGACTTTC. Protein: CASREGGVGANVLTF.

V usage is TRBV7-3 and J usage is TRBJ2-3; a weak D match, TRBD2 (5 bases). V shed 0 bases and J shed 0 bases, with 7 bases lying between them. The CDR3 is 15 residues long. Germline loops: CDR1 SGHTA, CDR2 FQGTGA. Here the CDR3 reads CASSLTRESTDTQYF. The DNA of the CDR3 is TGTGCCAGCAGCTTAACGAGGGAGAGCACAGATACGCAGTATTTT. Full variable domain (missing parts from reference TRBV7-3 and TRBJ2-3): GAGVSQTPSNKVTEKGKYVELRCDPISGHTALYWYRQSLGQGPEFLIYFQGTGAADDSGLPNDRFFAVRPEGSVSTLKIQRTERGDSAVYLCASSLTRESTDTQYFGPGTRLTVL.

The genes are TRBV5-6 and TRBJ2-5, with 11 bases that match TRBD2. This CDR3 spans 14 amino acids. Trimming took 7 bases from V and 4 from J; bases not matched to a gene: 6. Germline V lookup: CDR1 SGHDT, CDR2 YYEEEE. As DNA, the CDR3 is TGTGCCAGCGGAACTAGCGGGAGATCAGAGACCCAGTACTTC. Translation: CASGTSGRSETQYF.

V gene TRBV5-1 combines with J gene TRBJ2-3; 12 positions match TRBD2. Germline V gene lookup returns CDR1 SGHRS and CDR2 YFSETQ. The ends lost 0 bases at V and 4 bases at J; junction bases unmatched: 9. CDR3 length: 18 amino acids. DNA of the CDR3: TGCGCCAGCAGCTTGGCCGGGACTAGCGGGTCGGGGGCAGATACGCAGTATTTT. Translation gives CASSLAGTSGSGADTQYF. Variable domain in full (rest from reference TRBV5-1 and TRBJ2-3): KAGVTQTPRYLIKTRGQQVTLSCSPISGHRSVSWYQQTPGQGLQFLFEYFSETQRNKGNFPGRFSGRQFSNSRSEMNVSTLELGDSALYLCASSLAGTSGSGADTQYFGPGTRLTVL.

The rearrangement links TRBV19 to TRBJ1-6; TRBD1 might be the D (5 bases). The germline V gene encodes CDR1 LNHDA and CDR2 SQIVND (reference sequence). V was clipped by 4 bases and J by 6 bases, with 7 bases between them. The CDR3 runs 13 residues. The CDR3 is CASSRQPNSPLHF. CDR3 nucleotides: TGTGCCAGTAGTAGACAGCCTAATTCACCCCTCCACTTT.

J is TRBJ1-5 and V is TRBV7-2, with D perhaps TRBD1 (5 bases). V shed 2 bases and J shed 5 bases, with 7 bases lying between them. This CDR3 region has 13 residues. The germline V gene encodes CDR1 SGHTA and CDR2 FQGNSA. The DNA for the CDR3 is TGTGCCAGCAGCTTACAGGGTTATCAGCCCCAGCATTTT. Translating gives CASSLQGYQPQHF.

The chain recombines TRBV6-1 with TRBJ1-1; no reliable D call. The CDR3 sequence is 15 residues long. V lost 6 bases and J lost 5, with 19 bases in between. The germline gives CDR1 MNHNS, CDR2 SASEGT. The CDR3 loop reads CASSPREAVVTEAFF. CDR3 DNA sequence: TGTGCCAGCAGCCCTAGGGAGGCCGTGGTGACTGAAGCTTTCTTT.

The J gene is TRBJ2-3, the V gene TRBV5-1, with 9 bases identical to TRBD1. This CDR3 contains 15 residues. The J segment lost 4 bases and the V segment lost 4 bases, leaving 7 bases of the junction unmatched. In germline, CDR1 is SGHRS, CDR2 YFSETQ. The CDR3 coding sequence is TGCGCCAGCAGCAGGACAGGGGAGGTCGCAGATACGCAGTATTTT. Translated, it gives CASSRTGEVADTQYF.

The sample holds one count of this clone. J is TRBJ2-4 and V is TRBV29-1, with D maybe TRBD1 (6 bases). The ends were cut back, 3 bases at V and 11 bases at J, with 11 bases in the middle. CDR1 and CDR2 from the germline V gene are SQVTM and ANQGSEA. The CDR3 loop spans 11 amino acids. CDR3 coding DNA: TGCAGCGTTGAGCACAGGGCAGTTCAGTACTTC. Translating gives CSVEHRAVQYF.

The DNA of the CDR3 is TGTGCCAGCAGCTCCACGGACACTCGGGGCTACACCTTC. Protein product: CASSSTDTRGYTF. The chain is built from TRBV9 and TRBJ1-2; D may be TRBD1 (5 bases). V dropped 4 bases and J dropped 8 bases, with 15 bases sitting between them. This CDR3 spans 13 amino acids. Germline V gives CDR1 SGDLS, CDR2 YYNGEE.

This clone was picked up a small number of times. The chain joins TRBV7-2 to TRBJ1-6; D not resolved. Trimming removed 5 bases at V and 9 bases at J, with 8 bases between. Germline V lookup: CDR1 SGHTA, CDR2 FQGNSA. CDR3 length equals 12 residues. CDR3 sequence: CASSKTPSPLHF. Here the CDR3 DNA reads TGTGCCAGCAGCAAAACACCTTCACCCCTCCACTTT.

J is TRBJ1-2 and V is TRBV6-5, with D perhaps matching TRBD1 (5 bases). Germline CDR1 and CDR2: MNHEY and SVGAGI. V lost 6 bases, J lost 5 bases, and 7 bases lay in between. CDR3 length: 11 residues. Here the CDR3 reads CASSRGYGYTF. CDR3 coding DNA: TGTGCCAGCAGCCGGGGGTATGGCTACACCTTC.